The rows below give T cell receptor beta chains drawn from one sample of a study of cytomegalovirus exposure and HLA in healthy donors. Using immunoSEQ multiplex PCR, the repertoire was profiled, and TCRdb retains in-frame clones only, with some absent. Of 150,000 to 200,000 clones listed, about 86% were seen once; the top ten hold 2% to 2.5%. The sample taken for sequencing was PBMCs. These receptors came from a woman younger than 45 in good health and CMV-seronegative. Each CDR3 is given with its conserved first and last residue. D genes are given only for firm matches. A clone size is listed for some rows: how often the clone was seen (once, few, many), or a class if it is expanded.

TRBV15	.	.	TRBJ2-3	TGTGCCACCAGCACTCTTTCCTATCTAGATACGCAGTATTTT	CATSTLSYLDTQYF
TRBV28	.	.	TRBJ2-1	TGTGCCAGCAGTTTATCACAGCAGGGAGGCTACAATGAGCAGTTCTTC	CASSLSQQGGYNEQFF
TRBV19	.	.	TRBJ2-3	TGTGCCAGTAGTACCCAGACAGGTGGTAGGGATACGCAGTATTTT	CASSTQTGGRDTQYF
TRBV15	.	.	TRBJ1-1	TGTGCCACCAGCAGAGACGAGGGGGTGGACACTGAAGCTTTCTTT	CATSRDEGVDTEAFF
TRBV7-9	.	.	TRBJ1-6	TGTGCCAGCAGCTTAGCTACAGCGGCTAATTCACCCCTCCACTTT	CASSLATAANSPLHF
TRBV4-2	.	.	TRBJ2-6	TGTGCCAGCAGCCTAGAGAGAAGCTCTGGGGCCAACGTCCTGACTTTC	CASSLERSSGANVLTF
TRBV7-6	.	.	TRBJ2-2	TGTGCCAGCAGGACTAGGACCGGGGAGCTGTTTTTT	CASRTRTGELFF
TRBV11-2	.	.	TRBJ2-7	TGTGCCAGCAGCTTAGATTTGCGGGGCTCCTACGAGCAGTACTTC	CASSLDLRGSYEQYF
TRBV7-9	.	TRBD1	TRBJ1-1	TGTGCCAGCAGCCTTGCGGGGACAGGCACTGAAGCTTTCTTT	CASSLAGTGTEAFF
TRBV28	.	.	TRBJ1-2	TGTGCCAGCAGTTCTGTAACACAGGGATTGGACTATGGCTACACCTTC	CASSSVTQGLDYGYTF
TRBV9	.	TRBD2	TRBJ2-3	TGTGCCAGCAGCGTAGAGGCTGGACTAGCGGGGGGCCCGAGCACAGATACGCAGTATTTT	CASSVEAGLAGGPSTDTQYF
TRBV5-1	.	.	TRBJ2-2	TGCGCCAGCAGCTTGGACGGGAGAGTGGGCACCGGGGAGCTGTTTTTT	CASSLDGRVGTGELFF
TRBV9	.	.	TRBJ2-5	TGTGCCAGCAGCGTAGGCGTTTATAGCGGCGGGGTAGAGACCCAGTACTTC	CASSVGVYSGGVETQYF
TRBV6-5	.	.	TRBJ2-7	TGTGCCAGCAGTCCCATCTACTCCGGCGGCTACGAGCAGTACTTC	CASSPIYSGGYEQYF
TRBV2	.	.	TRBJ1-4	TGTGCCAGCAGTGACTCAGGTCTTGAAGAAAAACTGTTTTTT	CASSDSGLEEKLFF
TRBV30	.	TRBD2	TRBJ2-5	TGTGCCTGGGGCCGGGGGGGGCTTATGGAGACCCAGTACTTC	CAWGRGGLMETQYF
TRBV4-1	.	.	TRBJ2-2	TGCGCCAGCAGCCCTACTAGTACCGGGGAGCTGTTTTTT	CASSPTSTGELFF
TRBV11-2	.	.	TRBJ2-6	TGTGCCAGCAGCGTATACAGGGTTCTCTCTGGGGCCAACGTCCTGACTTTC	CASSVYRVLSGANVLTF
TRBV28	.	.	TRBJ1-5	TGTGCCAGCAGTTTTTTCCTACGGCAGGGCCTTCATCAGCCCCAGCATTTT	CASSFFLRQGLHQPQHF
TRBV27	.	TRBD1	TRBJ1-1	TGTGCCAGCCATAGACAGGGGAGCACTGAAGCTTTCTTT	CASHRQGSTEAFF
TRBV9	.	.	TRBJ1-2	TGTGCCAGCAGCGTAGACAGGGAAGGTTATCGTGGCTACACCTTC	CASSVDREGYRGYTF
TRBV6-4	many	TRBD1	TRBJ1-1	TGTGCCAGCAGTGACCAGACAGGGTTCGCGGCTTTCTTT	CASSDQTGFAAFF
TRBV15	.	.	TRBJ2-5	TGTGCCACCAGCAGAGTAGCCACGACGTACCAAGAGACCCAGTACTTC	CATSRVATTYQETQYF
TRBV19	.	.	TRBJ2-2	TGTGCCTACCAGGAGGGAGACACCGGGGAGCTGTTTTTT	CAYQEGDTGELFF